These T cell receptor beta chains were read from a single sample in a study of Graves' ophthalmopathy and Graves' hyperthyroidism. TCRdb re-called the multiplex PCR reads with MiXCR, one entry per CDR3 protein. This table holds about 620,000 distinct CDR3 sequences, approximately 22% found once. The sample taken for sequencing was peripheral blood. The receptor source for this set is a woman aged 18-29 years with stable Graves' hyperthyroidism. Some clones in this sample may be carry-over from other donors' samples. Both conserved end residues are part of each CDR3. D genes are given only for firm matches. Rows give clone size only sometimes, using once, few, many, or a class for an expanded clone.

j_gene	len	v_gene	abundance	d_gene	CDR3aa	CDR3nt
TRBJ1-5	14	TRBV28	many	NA	CASTLGGGFQPQHF	TGTGCCAGCACCCTAGGGGGGGGTTTTCAGCCCCAGCATTTT
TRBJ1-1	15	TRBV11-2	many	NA	CASSLSGARNTEAFF	TGTGCCAGCAGCTTATCGGGTGCGAGGAACACTGAAGCTTTCTTT
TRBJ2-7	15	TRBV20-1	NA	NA	CSARGAGLILYEQYF	TGCAGTGCTAGAGGGGCAGGTCTTATCCTCTACGAGCAGTACTTC
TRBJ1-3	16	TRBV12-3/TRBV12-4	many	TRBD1	CASSFGRDRGGNAIYF	TGTGCCAGCAGTTTCGGCCGAGACAGGGGAGGAAACGCCATATATTTT
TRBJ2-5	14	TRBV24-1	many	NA	CATSDYGSLETQYF	TGTGCCACCAGTGATTATGGGAGCTTGGAGACCCAGTACTTC
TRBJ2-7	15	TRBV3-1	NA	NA	CASSQDPQGSGEQYF	TGTGCCAGCAGCCAAGATCCCCAGGGGAGCGGGGAGCAGTACTTC
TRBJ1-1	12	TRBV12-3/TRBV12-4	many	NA	CASSFPNTEAFF	TGTGCCAGCAGTTTCCCGAACACTGAAGCTTTCTTT
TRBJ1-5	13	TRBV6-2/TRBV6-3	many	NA	CASTFGLGQPQHF	TGTGCCAGCACCTTCGGGTTAGGTCAGCCCCAGCATTTT
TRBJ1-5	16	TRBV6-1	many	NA	CASSTLASGHNQPQHF	TGTGCCAGCAGTACGTTGGCTTCGGGGCACAATCAGCCCCAGCATTTT
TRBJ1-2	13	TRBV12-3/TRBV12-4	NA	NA	CASSWGRLYGYTF	TGTGCCAGCAGTTGGGGCAGGCTATATGGCTACACCTTC
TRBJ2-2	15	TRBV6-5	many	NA	CASSSRGRSTGELFF	TGTGCCAGCAGTTCCCGAGGCAGAAGCACCGGGGAGCTGTTTTTT
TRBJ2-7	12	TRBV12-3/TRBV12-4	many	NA	CASRSGTYEQYF	TGTGCCAGCAGGTCGGGAACCTACGAGCAGTACTTC
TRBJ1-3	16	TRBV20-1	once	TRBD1	CSATTGTGHSGNTIYF	TGCAGTGCTACAACCGGGACAGGCCACTCTGGAAACACCATATATTTT
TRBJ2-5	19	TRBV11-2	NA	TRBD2	CASSLVSSGTSGLQETKYF	TGTGCCAGCAGCTTAGTATCATCCGGGACTAGCGGGCTTCAAGAGACCAAGTACTTC
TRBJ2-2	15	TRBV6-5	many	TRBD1	CASSYSQTGDGELFF	TGTGCCAGCAGTTACTCCCAGACAGGGGACGGGGAGCTGTTTTTT
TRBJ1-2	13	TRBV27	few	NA	CASSWAQGYGYTF	TGTGCCAGCAGTTGGGCGCAGGGCTATGGCTACACCTTC
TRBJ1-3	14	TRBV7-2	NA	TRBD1	CASSPRGARDTIYF	TGTGCCAGCAGCCCCAGGGGGGCTCGGGACACCATATATTTT
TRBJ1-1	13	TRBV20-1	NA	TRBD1	CSASDRGPGEAFF	TGCAGTGCTAGTGACAGGGGGCCAGGTGAAGCTTTCTTT
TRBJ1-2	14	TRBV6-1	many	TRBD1	CASRKRGTAYGYTF	TGTGCCAGCAGAAAGCGCGGGACAGCGTATGGCTACACCTTC
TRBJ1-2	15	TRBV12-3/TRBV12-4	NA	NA	CASSAWTGTNYGYTF	TGTGCCAGCAGTGCCTGGACGGGGACTAACTATGGCTACACCTTC
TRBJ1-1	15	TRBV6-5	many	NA	CASSYSNGVNTEAFF	TGTGCCAGCAGTTACTCAAATGGGGTGAACACTGAAGCTTTCTTT
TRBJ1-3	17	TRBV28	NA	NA	CASTTSGGQRYGNTIYF	TGTGCCAGCACCACCTCGGGGGGCCAGCGGTATGGAAACACCATATATTTT
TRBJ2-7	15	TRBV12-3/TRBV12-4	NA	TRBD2	CASSLTSVETYEQYF	TGTGCCAGCAGTCTAACTAGCGTAGAGACCTACGAGCAGTACTTC
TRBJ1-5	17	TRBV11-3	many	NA	CASSLGRKGGLNQPQHF	TGTGCCAGCAGCTTAGGCAGAAAGGGGGGGCTCAATCAGCCCCAGCATTTT
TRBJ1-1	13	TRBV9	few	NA	CASSVGPHSEAFF	TGTGCCAGCAGCGTAGGGCCACACTCTGAAGCTTTCTTT